This T cell receptor (beta chain) emerged from a study of OX40 agonist ivuxolimab in advanced cancers. As for the study in general: Past anti-PD-1, anti-PD-L1 or anti-CTLA-4 therapy was accepted, and approximately 40% had received some.

V gave up 4 bases and J gave up 4 bases, with 16 bases separating them. The germline V gene encodes CDR1 SEHNR and CDR2 FQNEAQ (reference sequence). The CDR3 sequence is 15 residues long. The assay was immunoSEQ multiplex PCR, and TCRdb's table has in-frame clones only and misses some. The sample has 45,000 to 60,000 clones; around 93% are singletons. Researchers took blood at baseline, on cycle 4 day 1, and on cycle 7 day 1. V usage is TRBV7-9 and J usage is TRBJ2-5; D is unresolved. This TCR derives from an adult with an advanced solid tumor such as melanoma, head and neck, liver or kidney cancer. Sample: CD4+ or CD8+ T cells sorted from blood, taken in a trial of the OX40 agonist ivuxolimab. CDR3 amino acids: CASSSPRPARETQYF. CDR3 DNA: TGTGCCAGCAGCTCACCCAGACCAGCGAGAGAGACCCAGTACTTC.